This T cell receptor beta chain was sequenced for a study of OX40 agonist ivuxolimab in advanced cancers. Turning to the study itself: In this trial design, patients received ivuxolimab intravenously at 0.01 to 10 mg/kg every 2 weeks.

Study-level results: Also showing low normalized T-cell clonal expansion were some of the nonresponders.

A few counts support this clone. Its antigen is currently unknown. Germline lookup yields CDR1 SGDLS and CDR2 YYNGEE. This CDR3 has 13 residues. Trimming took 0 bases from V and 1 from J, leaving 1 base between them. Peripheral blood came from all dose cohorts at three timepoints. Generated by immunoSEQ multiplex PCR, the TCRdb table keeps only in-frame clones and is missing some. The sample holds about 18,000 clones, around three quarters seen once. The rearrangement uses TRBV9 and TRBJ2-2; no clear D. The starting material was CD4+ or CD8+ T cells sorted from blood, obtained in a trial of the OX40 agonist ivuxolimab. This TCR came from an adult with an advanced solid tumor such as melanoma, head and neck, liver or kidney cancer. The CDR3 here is CASSVENTGELFF. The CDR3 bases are TGTGCCAGCAGCGTAGAGAACACCGGGGAGCTGTTTTTT.